This is a list of T cell receptor beta chains from one sample in a study of T cell responses to AZD1222 COVID-19 vaccine. The method was immunoSEQ multiplex PCR; TCRdb's version includes in-frame clones alone and lacks a portion of them. This table holds about 88,000 clones, 90% found once. The sample in question was peripheral blood, obtained 28 days after the second AZD1222 dose. The receptor set was obtained from an adult who received the AZD1222 COVID-19 vaccine. Each CDR3 is given with its conserved first and last residue. A D gene is named only where the DNA matches it firmly.

j_call d_call v_call cdr3_nt cdr3_aa
TRBJ1-6 - TRBV18 TGTGCCAGCACTCAAAACAGGGCCGGGAATTCACCCCTCCACTTT CASTQNRAGNSPLHF
TRBJ1-5 - TRBV6-2/TRBV6-3 TGTGCCAGCAGTCCCTACAGGGTTTACAATCAGCCCCAGCATTTT CASSPYRVYNQPQHF
TRBJ1-6 - TRBV30 TGTGCCTGGAGTGAAACAGGGACCTTCCTCCACTTT CAWSETGTFLHF
TRBJ1-1 - TRBV5-5 TGTGCCAGCAGCTTGATGGGCCTGAACACTGAAGCTTTCTTT CASSLMGLNTEAFF
TRBJ1-2 - TRBV2 TGTGCCAGCACCCGAATTGGGTATGGCTACACCTTC CASTRIGYGYTF
TRBJ2-7 - TRBV3-1/TRBV3-2 TGTGCCAGCAGCCACAGGGCAGCCTACGAGCAGTACTTC CASSHRAAYEQYF
TRBJ2-7 - TRBV29-1 TGCAGCGCCGGGGGGGGACAGGGTTTCGACGAGCAGTACTTC CSAGGGQGFDEQYF
TRBJ1-5 - TRBV19 TGTGCCAGTAGTATTGACAGCGGGACACTCAATCAGCCCCAGCATTTT CASSIDSGTLNQPQHF
TRBJ1-3 - TRBV3-1/TRBV3-2 TGTGCCAGCAGCCAGCAGGGTTCTGGAAACACCATATATTTT CASSQQGSGNTIYF
TRBJ1-1 - TRBV6-5 TGTGCCAGCATTGCCGATAAAGACAGAGATACTGAAGCTTTCTTT CASIADKDRDTEAFF
TRBJ1-1 - TRBV27 TGTGCCAGCAGCCCCGGGGGGTACACTGAAGCTTTCTTT CASSPGGYTEAFF